This T cell receptor (beta chain) is from a study of Ad26.COV2.S vaccination and SARS-CoV-2 variants. In the study overall: Once or twice, 56 days apart, Ad26.COV2.S was delivered intramuscularly.

The CDR3 consists of 14 residues. Germline V CDR1 and CDR2: MDHEN, SYDVKM. Trimming removed 4 bases at V and 3 bases at J, with 13 bases between. This clone was observed a few times. Its specificity is unknown. Broader study findings: Vaccine recipients and placebo recipients showed similar non-spike TCR breadth. TCR breadth and depth estimates may have understated total T cell responses. Substantial breadth was reportedly displayed by spike-specific CD8+ and CD4+ T cell responses after vaccination.

Using immunoSEQ multiplex PCR, the repertoire was profiled, and TCRdb retains in-frame clones only, with some absent. The sample has 440,000 or so clones, less than 95% seen once. Treatment here: over 15 received Ad26.COV2.S at low or high dose, single or two shots; about 5 received placebo; per-sample allocation not given. Material that was analyzed had been drawn on day 63 after the first vaccine or placebo injection. Material: peripheral blood, obtained in a trial of Ad26.COV2.S vaccine versus placebo. The chain combines TRBV28 with TRBJ2-7; the D gene is possibly TRBD2 (6 bases). The sequence was obtained from a person between 18 and 60 years old who received the Ad26.COV2.S COVID-19 vaccine or a placebo. Here the CDR3 reads CASSSPTRGYEQYF. For the CDR3, the DNA is TGTGCCAGCAGTTCCCCGACTAGAGGCTACGAGCAGTACTTC.